This section outlines one T cell receptor (beta chain) sequence together with its context. From germline, CDR1 is MNHNY and CDR2 SVGAGI (reference sequence). V shed 2 bases and J shed 6 bases, with 16 bases lying between them. The CDR3 is 15 residues long. Enrolled during active infection, Seattle patients were then followed longitudinally. The data stem from a study of blood T cell repertoires in COVID-19. Study overall: COVID-19 samples from acute and convalescent phases originated in the United States, Italy and Spain. The analysed material was cDNA or gDNA that came from T cells, B-cell-depleted T cells, or PBMCs.

Original processing methods: Estimation of nucleated cell counts relied on the amplification of reference gene primers. The repertoire was sequenced with immunoSEQ multiplex PCR; TCRdb's copy has only in-frame clones and lacks some. V, J and clone size are those of that table, while D and trimming were read from the DNA. Here the sample spans under 250,000 clones, roughly 85% being singletons. Material for sequencing was peripheral blood. The chain joins TRBV6-6 to TRBJ2-5; weak D call: TRBD2 (6 bases). This TCR came from a man between 45 and 60 years old with COVID-19, enrolled during active disease. CDR3 nucleotide sequence: TGTGCCAGCAGTTACGGGGGACTCGCCCTGAAGACCCAGTACTTC. Its translation is CASSYGGLALKTQYF.